The sequence of this TCR beta chain was determined in a study of cytomegalovirus exposure and HLA in healthy donors. The study drew the donors from its 120-subject validation cohort, separate from the approximately 700-subject first cohort. Points on this clone: No antigen is known for it.

Notes on the study in general: In the 120 or so validation repertoires, 94% of cluster scores exceeded 0, per a later analysis. Cytomegalovirus status was reportedly diagnosed by the classifier with high sensitivity and specificity.

V dropped 5 bases and J dropped 3 bases, with 14 bases sitting between them. This CDR3 region has 14 residues. Per germline, CDR1 SGHTA and CDR2 FQGNSA. Assay used: immunoSEQ multiplex PCR; TCRdb lists only in-frame clones, some missing. The data show approximately 280,000 clones, more than 75% seen once. The V and J genes are TRBV7-2 and TRBJ2-7; D might be TRBD1 (5 bases). The sequence was collected from a woman aged 18-29 years in good health and CMV-seronegative. The sample comprised PBMCs. The CDR3: CASSPIDSYYEQYF. The CDR3 DNA sequence: TGTGCCAGCAGCCCCATAGACAGCTACTACGAGCAGTACTTC.